This TCR beta chain derives from a study of T cells in Graves' hyperthyroidism and ophthalmopathy. General observations from the study: Also found in blood were most expanded thyroid clonotypes above 0.001.

Amplified TCR beta CDR3 regions came from RNA transcripts. With the HTBI primer set, the TCR CDR3 went through a first round of RT-PCR. TCRdb fed the multiplex PCR reads into MiXCR, producing one record per CDR3 protein. The sample records a few hundred thousand distinct CDR3 sequences, roughly 20% being singletons. Diagnoses were established using clinical symptoms, serum thyroxine and TRAb, thyroid ultrasound and orbital computed tomography. The CDR3 totals 17 residues. Deletions cut 4 bases from V and 0 bases from J, with 17 bases between. CDR1 and CDR2 (germline): LGHDT, YNNKEL (reference sequence). This clonotype was counted many times. Its antigen remains unidentified.

Sequencing used blood. The J gene is TRBJ2-3, the V gene TRBV3-1, with D perhaps given as TRBD1 or TRBD2 (6 bases each). This clonotype was sampled from a man aged 45 to 65 with Graves' ophthalmopathy. The CDR3 DNA is TGTGCCAGCAGCCGGGAACTGGGGGGCCGAAGCACAGATACGCAGTATTTT. This codes for CASSRELGGRSTDTQYF.